One and the same sample provided the 13 T cell receptor beta chains below, sequenced in a study of blood T cell repertoires in COVID-19. The assay was immunoSEQ multiplex PCR, and TCRdb's table has in-frame clones only and misses some. The sample shows 100,000 to 150,000 clones, 81% of them seen only once. The sequenced sample was peripheral blood. Receptor source: a man in his thirties or forties with COVID-19, enrolled during active disease.

This clone showed up just once. The chain uses TRBV5-6 and TRBJ1-5; no clear D. The CDR3 has 16 amino acids. Germline CDR1 and CDR2: SGHDT and YYEEEE. V lost 0 bases, J lost 1 base, and 11 bases lay in between. The DNA of the CDR3 is TGTGCCAGCAGCTTGGCCGCGACAACGAGCAATCAGCCCCAGCATTTT. It yields the protein CASSLAATTSNQPQHF.

The chain joins TRBV13 to TRBJ1-2; D not certain. Trimming took off 4 bases at V and 6 bases at J, with 12 bases between the two ends. The germline V gene encodes CDR1 PRHDT and CDR2 FYEKMQ (reference sequence). CDR3 length: 13 residues. As DNA, the CDR3 is TGTGCCAGCAGCTCCGGTTCGTTCCATGGCTACACCTTC. Its protein is CASSSGSFHGYTF.

The genes are TRBV7-2 and TRBJ2-5; 9 bases line up with TRBD1. The CDR3 extends over 16 amino acids. Germline V CDR1 and CDR2: SGHTA, FQGNSA. The trim removed 0 bases at V and 5 bases at J, leaving 7 bases unmatched. The CDR3 spells CASSLADRGIEETQYF. The DNA of the CDR3 is TGTGCCAGCAGCTTAGCGGACAGGGGAATCGAGGAGACCCAGTACTTC.

V and J are TRBV4-1 and TRBJ2-5; no clear D gene. The V end was cut by 1 base, the J end by 7 bases, with 10 bases between. This CDR3 has 13 amino acids. Germline CDR1 reads MGHRA; CDR2 reads YSYEKL. Here the CDR3 reads CASSQVGIGTQYF. As DNA, the CDR3 is TGCGCCAGCAGCCAAGTGGGCATCGGGACCCAGTACTTC.

The CDR3 DNA reads as TGTGCCAGCAGATCGGTACCCGGGAGCTACGAGCAGTACTTC. Protein sequence: CASRSVPGSYEQYF. The chain couples TRBV28 to TRBJ2-7; weak D call: TRBD2 (6 bases). Germline V gene sequence: CDR1 MDHEN, CDR2 SYDVKM. The CDR3 covers 14 residues. V shed 6 bases and J shed 3 bases, with 15 bases lying between them.

This clone showed up just a few times. The chain combines TRBV30 with TRBJ2-1; 8 bases are a match to TRBD1. Trimming removed 4 bases from V and 0 bases from J; junction bases left unmatched: 2. The CDR3 is 14 amino acids. The V gene's germline CDR1 is GTSNPN and CDR2 SVGIG (reference sequence). CDR3 coding DNA: TGTGCCTGGACGACAGGGGACTCCTACAATGAGCAGTTCTTC. This encodes CAWTTGDSYNEQFF. Filled out from reference TRBV30 and TRBJ2-1, the complete variable domain reads SQTIHQWPATLVQPVGSPLSLECTVEGTSNPNLYWYRQAAGRGLQLLFYSVGIGQISSEVPQNLSASRPQDRQFILSSKKLLLSDSGFYLCAWTTGDSYNEQFFGPGTRLTVL.

V usage is TRBV10-2 and J usage is TRBJ2-1, with D perhaps TRBD2 (6 bases). The CDR3 has 15 residues. V was trimmed by 6 bases and J by 2 bases, leaving 14 bases between them. Germline lookup yields CDR1 WSHSY and CDR2 SAAADI. Here the CDR3 DNA reads TGCGCCAGCAGGAAGACTAGTTCCGCCTACAATGAGCAGTTCTTC. Its translation: CASRKTSSAYNEQFF.

The chain combines TRBV27 with TRBJ2-7; 7 bases match TRBD2. The J segment lost 2 bases and the V segment lost 11 bases, leaving 9 bases of the junction unmatched. CDR3 size: 13 residues. Germline CDR1 and CDR2: MNHEY and SMNVEV (reference sequence). CDR3 region: CASRRGLAYEQYF. In DNA form, the CDR3 reads TGTGCCTCCAGGCGGGGGTTGGCCTACGAGCAGTACTTC.

The rearrangement joins TRBV10-3 to TRBJ1-5, with D perhaps TRBD1 (6 bases). Trimming took 4 bases from V and 2 from J, leaving 6 bases between them. The CDR3 totals 13 residues. From germline, CDR1 is ENHRY and CDR2 SYGVKD. CDR3 bases: TGTGCCATCAGTGCAGGGGGCAATCAGCCCCAGCATTTT. It translates to CAISAGGNQPQHF.

CDR3 amino acids: CASSVGGGFISPLHF. Here the CDR3 DNA reads TGTGCCAGCAGCGTAGGGGGAGGGTTCATTTCACCCCTCCACTTT. V is TRBV9 and J is TRBJ1-6; no clear D gene. The ends were cut back, 0 bases at V and 9 bases at J, with 13 bases in the middle. This CDR3 has 15 residues. The germline V gene encodes CDR1 SGDLS and CDR2 YYNGEE.

This clone has just a few counts. This sequence joins TRBV30 and TRBJ2-5, with 8 bases identical to TRBD2. Germline V CDR1 and CDR2: GTSNPN, SVGIG (reference sequence). V shed 7 bases, J shed 5 bases, and the junction held 6 bases outside the gene matches. The CDR3 loop spans 12 amino acids. For the CDR3, the DNA is TGTGCCTCCGACCGGGGGGGGGAGACCCAGTACTTC. Amino acid sequence: CASDRGGETQYF.

The chain employs TRBV5-1 and TRBJ2-1, with 14 bases that match TRBD2. CDR3 length: 17 amino acids. Germline CDR1 reads SGHRS; CDR2 reads YFSETQ. The junction had 5 bases not matched to a gene; V was cut back by 3 bases and J by 3 bases. The CDR3 nucleotides are TGCGCCAGCAGCTATACTGGACTAGCGGGGGGCTACAATGAGCAGTTCTTC. Amino acid sequence: CASSYTGLAGGYNEQFF.

This chain connects TRBV28 to TRBJ2-7; 10 nucleotides match TRBD2. The germline V gene has CDR1 MDHEN and CDR2 SYDVKM. The CDR3 spans 16 residues. J gave up 0 bases and V 1 base, and 3 bases lay outside the gene matches. Written as DNA, the CDR3 is TGTGCCAGCAGTTTATATCCTAGCGGGAGCTCCTACGAGCAGTACTTC. This gives the protein CASSLYPSGSSYEQYF.